This T cell receptor beta chain was identified in a study of T cells after yellow fever vaccination. General study results and limits: One caveat is that FACS-sorted repertoires could contain abundant clonotypes contaminating from the bulk population. Weaker, the secondary response had a peak occurring faster, on day 5 versus 15. Boosting was followed by the reappearance of most primary-vaccination clones (around 96% CD4, 88% CD8).

The germline V and J ends were trimmed by 6 bases and 4 bases, with 12 bases remaining between them. From germline, CDR1 is SGHTA and CDR2 FQGTGA. This CDR3 is 13 amino acids long. Synthesis of TCR cDNA relied on 5'RACE template switching, which attached a universal primer site and UMIs. Using its own MiXCR run on the 5' RACE reads, TCRdb lists one record per CDR3 protein. The table has some 260,000 distinct CDR3 sequences, about 5.2% seen once; the top ten hold roughly 3.3%. This clonotype was seen a handful of times. The target antigen is unknown. V and J are TRBV7-3 and TRBJ2-5; no reliable D call. The receptor's source is a man aged 18 to 30 who received the YFV17D yellow fever vaccine. The sequencing used CD4+ T cells sorted from PBMCs, collected on the day of the yellow fever booster vaccination. Here the CDR3 reads CASSSRFGETQYF. The CDR3 region has the DNA TGTGCCAGCAGTTCCCGTTTCGGAGAGACCCAGTACTTC. The full variable domain, rest sourced from reference TRBV7-3 and TRBJ2-5, is GAGVSQTPSNKVTEKGKYVELRCDPISGHTALYWYRQSLGQGPEFLIYFQGTGAADDSGLPNDRFFAVRPEGSVSTLKIQRTERGDSAVYLCASSSRFGETQYFGPGTRLLVL.